This T cell receptor beta chain was captured in a study of T-cell memory formation after mild COVID-19. Study findings and constraints: Second-wave clones peaking on day 37 lacked confirmed SARS-CoV-2 specificity. From day 15 to 85, contracting clones were balanced between CD4 and CD8, whereas later expanders leaned toward CD4+.

TCRdb analysed the 5' RACE reads with MiXCR anew, one entry per CDR3 protein. This table holds a few hundred thousand distinct CDR3 sequences, 25% found once. This clonotype was seen more than once but under ten times. The antigen is unknown. Germline V lookup: CDR1 MNHEY, CDR2 SMNVEV (reference sequence). The J segment lost 5 bases and the V segment lost 3 bases, leaving 5 bases of the junction unmatched. The CDR3 is made up of 15 amino acids. The source material was PBMCs or a T cell subset sorted from them (not recorded which). The chain carries TRBV27 and TRBJ1-5; 9 positions agree with TRBD1. This receptor was identified in an adult woman who had mild COVID-19 (a few samples of this study predate the infection). Cell type and time point are not known. DNA for the CDR3: TGTGCCAGCAGTTTCTCCGGGACAGGGTATCAGCCCCAGCATTTT. Protein: CASSFSGTGYQPQHF.